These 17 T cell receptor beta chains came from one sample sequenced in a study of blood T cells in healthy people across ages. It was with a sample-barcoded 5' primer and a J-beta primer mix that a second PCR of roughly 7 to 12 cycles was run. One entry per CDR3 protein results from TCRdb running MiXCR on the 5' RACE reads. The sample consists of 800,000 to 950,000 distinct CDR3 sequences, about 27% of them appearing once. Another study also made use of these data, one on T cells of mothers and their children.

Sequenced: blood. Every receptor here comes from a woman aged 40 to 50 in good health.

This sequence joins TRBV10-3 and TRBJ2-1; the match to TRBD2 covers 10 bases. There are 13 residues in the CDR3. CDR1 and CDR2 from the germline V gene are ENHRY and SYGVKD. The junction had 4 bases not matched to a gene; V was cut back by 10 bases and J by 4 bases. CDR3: CATNSGGYNEQFF. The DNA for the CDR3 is TGTGCCACTAATAGCGGGGGGTACAATGAGCAGTTCTTC.

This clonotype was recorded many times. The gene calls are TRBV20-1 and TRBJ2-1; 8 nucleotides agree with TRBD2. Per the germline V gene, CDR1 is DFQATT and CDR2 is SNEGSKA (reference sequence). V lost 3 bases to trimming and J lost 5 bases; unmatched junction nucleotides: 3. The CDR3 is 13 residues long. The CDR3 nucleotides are TGCAGTGCTAGCGGGGGGGCTAACAATGAGCAGTTCTTC. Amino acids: CSASGGANNEQFF.

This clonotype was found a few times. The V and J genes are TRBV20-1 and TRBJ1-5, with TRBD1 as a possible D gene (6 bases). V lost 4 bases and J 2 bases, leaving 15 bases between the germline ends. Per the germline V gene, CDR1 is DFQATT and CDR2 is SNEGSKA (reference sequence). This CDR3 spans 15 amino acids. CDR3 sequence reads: CSATGAGGGNQPQHF. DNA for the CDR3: TGCAGTGCTACCGGGGCGGGGGGCGGCAATCAGCCCCAGCATTTT.

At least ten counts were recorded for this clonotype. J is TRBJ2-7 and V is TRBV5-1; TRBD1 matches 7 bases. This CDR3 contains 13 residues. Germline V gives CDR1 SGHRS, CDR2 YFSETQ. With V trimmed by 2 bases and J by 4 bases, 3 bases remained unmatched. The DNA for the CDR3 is TGCGCCAGCAGCTTCCGACAGGGATACGAGCAGTACTTC. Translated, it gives CASSFRQGYEQYF.

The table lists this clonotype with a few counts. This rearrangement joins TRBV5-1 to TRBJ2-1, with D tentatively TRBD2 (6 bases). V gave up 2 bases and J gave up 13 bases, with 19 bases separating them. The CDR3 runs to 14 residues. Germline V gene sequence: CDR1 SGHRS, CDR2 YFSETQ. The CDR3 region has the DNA TGCGCCAGCAGCTTAACCTCGGGGGTTTTAGTACAGTTCTTC. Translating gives CASSLTSGVLVQFF.

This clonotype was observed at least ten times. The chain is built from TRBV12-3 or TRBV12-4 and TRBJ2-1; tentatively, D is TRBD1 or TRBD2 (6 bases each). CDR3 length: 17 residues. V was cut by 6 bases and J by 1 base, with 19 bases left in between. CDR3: CASSSYFTGASYNEQFF. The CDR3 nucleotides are TGTGCCAGCAGCTCCTATTTTACGGGGGCTTCCTACAATGAGCAGTTCTTC.

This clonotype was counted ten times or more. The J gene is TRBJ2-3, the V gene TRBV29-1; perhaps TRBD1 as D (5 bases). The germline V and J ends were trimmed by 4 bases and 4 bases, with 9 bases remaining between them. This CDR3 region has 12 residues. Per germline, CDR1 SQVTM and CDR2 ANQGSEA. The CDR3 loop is CSVVEGADTQYF. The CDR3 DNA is TGCAGCGTTGTGGAAGGGGCAGATACGCAGTATTTT.

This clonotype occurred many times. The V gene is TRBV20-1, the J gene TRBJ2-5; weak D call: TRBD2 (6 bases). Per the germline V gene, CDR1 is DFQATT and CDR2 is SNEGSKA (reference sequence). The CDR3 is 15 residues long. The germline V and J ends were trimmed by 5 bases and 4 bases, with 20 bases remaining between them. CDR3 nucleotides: TGCAGTGCTCCCCGTATGAGACGGGGGTCAGAGACCCAGTACTTC. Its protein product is CSAPRMRRGSETQYF.

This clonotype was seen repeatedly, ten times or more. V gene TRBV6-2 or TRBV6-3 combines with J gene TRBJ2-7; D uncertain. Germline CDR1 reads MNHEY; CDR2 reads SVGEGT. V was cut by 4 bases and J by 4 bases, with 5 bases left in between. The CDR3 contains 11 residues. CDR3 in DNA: TGTGCCAGCAGTTGGCTATACGAGCAGTACTTC. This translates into CASSWLYEQYF.

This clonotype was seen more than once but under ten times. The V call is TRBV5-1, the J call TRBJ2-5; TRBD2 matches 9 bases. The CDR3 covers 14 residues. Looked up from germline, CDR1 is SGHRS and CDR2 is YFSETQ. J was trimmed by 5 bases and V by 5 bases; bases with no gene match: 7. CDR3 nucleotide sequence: TGCGCCAGCAGAGCGGGGGGCCAGGGGGAGACCCAGTACTTC. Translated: CASRAGGQGETQYF.

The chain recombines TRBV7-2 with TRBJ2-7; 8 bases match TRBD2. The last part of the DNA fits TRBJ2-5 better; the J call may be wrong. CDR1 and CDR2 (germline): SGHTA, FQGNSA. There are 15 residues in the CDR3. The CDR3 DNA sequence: TGTGCCAGCAGCTTGAGCGGGAGTTCGGGAGAGACCCAGTACTTC. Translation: CASSLSGSSGETQYF.

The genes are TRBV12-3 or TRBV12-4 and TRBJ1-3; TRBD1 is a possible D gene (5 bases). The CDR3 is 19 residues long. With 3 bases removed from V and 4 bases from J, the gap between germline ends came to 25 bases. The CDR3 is CASSFGSAGIMSKGNTIYF. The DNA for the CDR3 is TGTGCCAGCAGTTTCGGGTCGGCAGGGATTATGTCAAAGGGAAACACCATATATTTT.

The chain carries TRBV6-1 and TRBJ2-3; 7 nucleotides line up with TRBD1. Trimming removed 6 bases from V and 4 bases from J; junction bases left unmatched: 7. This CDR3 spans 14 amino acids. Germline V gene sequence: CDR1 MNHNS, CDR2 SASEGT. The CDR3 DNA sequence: TGTGCCAGCAGGAGGGGGACAGAACCAGATACGCAGTATTTT. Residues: CASRRGTEPDTQYF.

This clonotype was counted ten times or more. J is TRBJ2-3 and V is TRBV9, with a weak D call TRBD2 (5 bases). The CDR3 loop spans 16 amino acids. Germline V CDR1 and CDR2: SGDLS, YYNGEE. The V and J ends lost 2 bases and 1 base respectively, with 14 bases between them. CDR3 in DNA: TGTGCCAGCAGCGTTGGGAGCTTTACCCGCACAGATACGCAGTATTTT. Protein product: CASSVGSFTRTDTQYF.

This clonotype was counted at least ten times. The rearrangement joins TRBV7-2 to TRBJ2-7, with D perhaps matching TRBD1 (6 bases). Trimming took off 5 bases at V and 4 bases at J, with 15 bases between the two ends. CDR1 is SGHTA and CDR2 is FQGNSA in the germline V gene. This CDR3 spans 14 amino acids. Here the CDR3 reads CASSLEDSHYEQYF. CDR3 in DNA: TGTGCCAGCAGCCTGGAGGACAGCCATTACGAGCAGTACTTC.

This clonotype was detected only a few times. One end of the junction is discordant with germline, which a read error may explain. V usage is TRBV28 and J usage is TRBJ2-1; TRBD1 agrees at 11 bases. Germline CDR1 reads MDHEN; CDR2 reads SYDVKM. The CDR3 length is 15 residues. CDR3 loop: CASILRTGGRNGQFF. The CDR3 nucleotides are TGTGCCAGCATCCTCCGGACAGGGGGCAGGAATGGGCAGTTCTTC.

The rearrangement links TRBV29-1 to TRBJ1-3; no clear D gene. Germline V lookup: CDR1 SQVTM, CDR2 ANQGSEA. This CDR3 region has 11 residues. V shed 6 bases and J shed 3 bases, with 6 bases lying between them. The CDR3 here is CSVQDGNTIYF. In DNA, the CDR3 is TGCAGCGTCCAGGATGGAAACACCATATATTTT.